The clone carrying this T cell receptor beta chain was observed a handful of times. These data are taken from a study of blood T cell repertoires in COVID-19. In germline, CDR1 is SNHLY, CDR2 FYNNEI. Trimming took off 6 bases at V and 1 base at J, with 15 bases between the two ends. CDR3 size: 15 residues. Per the original methods: Amplification with reference gene primers provided the estimates of nucleated cell counts. The assay was immunoSEQ multiplex PCR, and TCRdb's table has in-frame clones only and misses some. That table supplies the V and J calls and clone size; D and trimming were determined from the DNA. The sample includes some 150,000 clones, about 88% of them seen just once.

This chain joins TRBV2 and TRBJ1-1; weak D call: TRBD1 (6 bases). The sample taken for sequencing was peripheral blood. The sequence came from a human donor in a cohort sampled during active COVID-19. The CDR3: CASRRVTGGNTEAFF. The CDR3 bases are TGTGCCAGCAGGCGGGTGACAGGAGGGAACACTGAAGCTTTCTTT.